These T cell receptor beta chains were read from a single sample in a study of CD8 T cells in ankylosing spondylitis. TCRdb recomputed calls from the 5' RACE reads with MiXCR, one row per CDR3 protein. The repertoire holds roughly 400,000 distinct CDR3 sequences, with approximately 20% as singletons. The sequenced sample was blood, either unsorted or a sorted T cell fraction (not recorded which). The source is a male donor with ankylosing spondylitis. CDR3s include the opening cysteine and the closing phenylalanine or tryptophan. The D gene is left open where the match is weak. Not all rows give a size; the values are once, few, many and, for expanded clones, a class.

cdr3_aa cdr3_nt j_call clone_size v_call d_call
CASSSLGRYNEQFF TGCGCCAGCAGCTCCCTCGGACGGTACAATGAGCAGTTCTTC TRBJ2-1 - TRBV5-1 -
CASSQNPTGNGNTIYF TGCGCCAGCAGCCAAAACCCTACAGGGAATGGAAACACCATATATTTT TRBJ1-3 - TRBV5-1 -
CASSPSASGSYEQYF TGCGCCAGCAGCCCCTCGGCTAGCGGATCCTACGAGCAGTACTTC TRBJ2-7 - TRBV5-1 TRBD2
CASTWGLNTGELFF TGTGCCAGCACCTGGGGGCTGAACACCGGGGAGCTGTTTTTT TRBJ2-2 many TRBV12-3/TRBV12-4 -
CASSYPGSSYNEQFF TGTGCCAGCAGCTACCCGGGCTCGTCCTACAATGAGCAGTTCTTC TRBJ2-1 - TRBV5-6 -
CASSFGGDQPQHF TGTGCCAGCAGTTTCGGGGGAGATCAGCCCCAGCATTTT TRBJ1-5 few TRBV12-3/TRBV12-4 -
CASSPVWTTINEQFF TGTGCCAGCAGCCCAGTGTGGACCACCATAAATGAGCAGTTCTTC TRBJ2-1 few TRBV7-9 -
CASMPFATWNTEAFF TGTGCCAGCATGCCTTTCGCTACCTGGAACACTGAAGCTTTCTTT TRBJ1-1 many TRBV7-2 -
CASSLALAGGGNEKLFF TGTGCCAGCAGCTTAGCGCTGGCAGGGGGGGGTAATGAAAAACTGTTTTTT TRBJ1-4 - TRBV7-2 TRBD1
CASSGRLAGGLGETQYF TGTGCCAGCAGCGGAAGACTAGCGGGAGGCCTGGGGGAGACCCAGTACTTC TRBJ2-5 few TRBV13 TRBD2
CASSLGDIGGYTF TGTGCCAGCAGCTTAGGGGATATCGGAGGCTACACCTTC TRBJ1-2 few TRBV11-3 -
CASSGPRNTEAFF TGTGCCAGCAGCGGGCCGAGAAACACTGAAGCTTTCTTT TRBJ1-1 - TRBV14 -
CSARDGTGAVQPQHF TGCAGTGCTAGAGATGGCACAGGGGCGGTTCAGCCCCAGCATTTT TRBJ1-5 - TRBV20-1 TRBD1
CSASGLAGGLLYNEQFF TGCAGTGCCTCGGGACTAGCGGGAGGGTTGCTCTACAATGAGCAGTTCTTC TRBJ2-1 few TRBV20-1 TRBD2
CASSQDQGTGIKTTHNEQFF TGCGCCAGCAGCCAAGATCAGGGGACAGGAATAAAGACTACCCACAATGAGCAGTTCTTC TRBJ2-1 - TRBV4-1 TRBD1
CSARGGQGYQETQYF TGCAGTGCTAGAGGGGGACAGGGGTACCAAGAGACCCAGTACTTC TRBJ2-5 - TRBV20-1 TRBD1
CASRRSRDRVYEQYF TGTGCCAGCAGACGGAGCCGGGACAGGGTCTACGAGCAGTACTTC TRBJ2-7 - TRBV6-1 TRBD1
CASSLVSQPQHF TGTGCCAGCAGCTTAGTTTCTCAGCCCCAGCATTTT TRBJ1-5 - TRBV7-9 -
CSAQPTGGNYGYTF TGCAGCGCTCAACCCACAGGGGGGAACTATGGCTACACCTTC TRBJ1-2 - TRBV29-1 TRBD1
CASSFPLAGNNEQFF TGTGCCAGCAGCTTCCCCCTAGCGGGGAACAATGAGCAGTTCTTC TRBJ2-1 once TRBV7-2 TRBD2
CASSYSGNAYEQYF TGTGCCAGCAGTTACTCCGGGAACGCCTACGAGCAGTACTTC TRBJ2-7 few TRBV6-5 -
CSAQSPPPENIQYF TGCAGTGCCCAAAGCCCGCCACCCGAAAACATTCAGTACTTC TRBJ2-4 - TRBV20-1 -
CATSRDRVGTEAFF TGTGCCACCAGCAGAGACAGGGTGGGCACTGAAGCTTTCTTT TRBJ1-1 - TRBV15 -